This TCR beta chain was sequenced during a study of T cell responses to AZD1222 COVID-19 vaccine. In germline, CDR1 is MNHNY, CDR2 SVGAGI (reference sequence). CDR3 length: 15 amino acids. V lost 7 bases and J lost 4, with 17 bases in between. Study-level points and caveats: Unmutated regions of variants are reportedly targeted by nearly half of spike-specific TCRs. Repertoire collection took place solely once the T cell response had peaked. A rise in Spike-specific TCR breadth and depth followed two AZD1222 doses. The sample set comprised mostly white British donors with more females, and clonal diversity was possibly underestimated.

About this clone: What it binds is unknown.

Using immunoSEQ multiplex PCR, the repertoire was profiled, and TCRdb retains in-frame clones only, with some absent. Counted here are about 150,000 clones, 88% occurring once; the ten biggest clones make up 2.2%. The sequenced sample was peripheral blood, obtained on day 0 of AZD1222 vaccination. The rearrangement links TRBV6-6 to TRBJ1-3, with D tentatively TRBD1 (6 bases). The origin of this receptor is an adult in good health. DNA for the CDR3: TGTGCCAGCATCCCTCCCCCAGACAGGGGAAACACCATATATTTT. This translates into CASIPPPDRGNTIYF.